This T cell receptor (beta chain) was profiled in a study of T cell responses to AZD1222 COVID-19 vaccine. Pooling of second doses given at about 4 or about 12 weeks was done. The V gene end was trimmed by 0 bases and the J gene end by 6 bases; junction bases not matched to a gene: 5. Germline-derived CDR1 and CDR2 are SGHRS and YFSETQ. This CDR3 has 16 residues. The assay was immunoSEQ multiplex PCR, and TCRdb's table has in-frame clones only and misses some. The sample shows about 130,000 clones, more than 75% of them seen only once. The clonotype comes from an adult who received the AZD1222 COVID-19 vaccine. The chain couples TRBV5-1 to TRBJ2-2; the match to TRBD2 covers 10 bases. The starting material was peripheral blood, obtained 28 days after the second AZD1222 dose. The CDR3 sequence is CASSLGLAGVAGELFF. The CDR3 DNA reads TGCGCCAGCAGCTTGGGGCTAGCGGGAGTCGCCGGGGAGCTGTTTTTT.